The clone carrying this T cell receptor beta chain was recorded a few times. These data come from a study of T cells in Graves' hyperthyroidism and ophthalmopathy. RNA transcripts gave rise to amplified TCR beta CDR3 regions. First-round RT-PCR with HTBI primers amplified the TCR CDR3 region. TCRdb passed the multiplex PCR reads through MiXCR, listing each CDR3 protein once. The sample holds roughly 650,000 distinct CDR3 sequences; 16% are singletons and the top ten take around 3.5%. The CDR3 extends over 14 amino acids. The germline gives CDR1 MDHEN, CDR2 SYDVKM. The clonotype comes from a woman aged 40-49 years with Graves' ophthalmopathy. The chain combines TRBV28 with TRBJ1-5, with no clear D. Sample: blood. The CDR3 DNA is TGTGCTGGGTGGGCTGGGCTGGCCGGTCAGCCCCAGCATTTT. This sequence encodes CAGWAGLAGQPQHF.